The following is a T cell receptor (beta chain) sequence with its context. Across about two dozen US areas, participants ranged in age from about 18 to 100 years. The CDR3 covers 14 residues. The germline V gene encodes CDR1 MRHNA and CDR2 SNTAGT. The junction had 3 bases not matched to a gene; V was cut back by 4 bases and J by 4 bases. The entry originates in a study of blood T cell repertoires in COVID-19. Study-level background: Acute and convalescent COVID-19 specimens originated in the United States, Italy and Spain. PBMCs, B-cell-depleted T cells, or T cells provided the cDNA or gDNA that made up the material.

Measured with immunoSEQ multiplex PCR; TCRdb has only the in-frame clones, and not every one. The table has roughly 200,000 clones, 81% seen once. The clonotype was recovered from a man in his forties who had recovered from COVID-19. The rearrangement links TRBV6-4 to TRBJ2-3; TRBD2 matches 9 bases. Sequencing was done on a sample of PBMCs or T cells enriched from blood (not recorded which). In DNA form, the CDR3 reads TGTGCCAGCAGTGTAGCGGGGGCCCCAGATACGCAGTATTTT. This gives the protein CASSVAGAPDTQYF.